One sample yielded the 4 T cell receptor beta chains listed below, sequenced in a study of blood T cell repertoires in COVID-19. Clones were sequenced by immunoSEQ multiplex PCR, and TCRdb holds only the in-frame ones, with some missing. The top ten clones hold around 3.5% of a sample with under 250,000 clones, more than 65% of them seen once. Sequencing used peripheral blood. These receptors were obtained from a woman aged 80 or over with acute or convalescent COVID-19.

The rearrangement joins TRBV7-2 to TRBJ1-2; D unresolved. V lost 3 bases to trimming and J lost 8 bases, with 19 bases between them. The CDR3 totals 15 residues. The germline V gene has CDR1 SGHTA and CDR2 FQGNSA. The CDR3 reads CASSFRGPLERGYTF. In nucleotides, the CDR3 is TGTGCCAGCAGCTTTCGGGGTCCTTTGGAGCGGGGCTACACCTTC.

The chain joins TRBV3-1 (or the pseudogene TRBV3-2) to TRBJ1-1; 8 nucleotides line up with TRBD1. This CDR3 contains 15 residues. Trimming took 4 bases from V and 1 from J; bases not matched to a gene: 5. Germline lookup yields CDR1 LGHDT and CDR2 YNNKEL (reference sequence). The CDR3 DNA reads as TGTGCCAGCAGCCTTACAGGGGGACGGAACACTGAAGCTTTCTTT. Translated: CASSLTGGRNTEAFF.

CDR3 residues: CASSLDDWSSGNTIYF. CDR3 coding DNA: TGTGCCAGCAGCTTAGATGACTGGAGCTCTGGAAACACCATATATTTT. This chain joins TRBV11-3 and TRBJ1-3; D gene unclear. CDR1 and CDR2 (germline): SGHNT, YENEEA. V lost 0 bases and J 0 bases, leaving 9 bases between the germline ends. The CDR3 totals 16 residues.

The chain combines TRBV11-2 with TRBJ2-2, with TRBD2 identical over 9 bases. Trimming at V came to 3 bases and at J to 5 bases, leaving 7 bases not matched to a gene. This CDR3 region has 16 residues. Germline CDR1 reads SGHAT; CDR2 reads FQNNGV. The CDR3 region is CASSFQTSGFTGELFF. The CDR3 DNA reads TGTGCCAGCAGCTTCCAGACTAGCGGATTTACCGGGGAGCTGTTTTTT.